This T cell receptor (beta chain) was identified in a study of identical twins. Whole-study results and caveats: Out-of-frame alpha sequences common to twins exhibited a surplus of low generation probability.

Germline CDR1 is SEHNR and CDR2 is FQNEAQ (reference sequence). This CDR3 region has 16 residues. As to this clonotype: Its target is not known.

Unique molecular identifiers were in the cDNA, with template-switch universal primer binding. TCRdb fed the 5' RACE reads into MiXCR, producing one record per CDR3 protein. The profile shows roughly 1.6 million distinct CDR3 sequences, less than 40% of them singletons. What was sequenced was cord blood. This chain uses TRBV7-9 with TRBJ2-7; D may be TRBD2 (6 bases). TRBJ2-5 matches the DNA end more closely, so the J call is doubtful. The origin of this receptor is a newborn girl in good health. This chain's CDR3 is CASSLQSHSGGETQYF. The CDR3 nucleotides read TGTGCCAGCAGCCTTCAGAGTCATAGCGGCGGAGAGACCCAGTACTTC.